This T cell receptor beta chain was captured in a study of blood T cell repertoires in COVID-19. Sequencing used immunoSEQ multiplex PCR; TCRdb keeps in-frame clones, though not all of them. In the table there are tens of thousands of clones, about 90% of which are singletons. Germline CDR1 reads LNHDA; CDR2 reads SQIVND (reference sequence). The J segment lost 3 bases and the V segment lost 5 bases, leaving 8 bases of the junction unmatched. The CDR3 contains 15 residues. The TCR originated in a human donor in a cohort sampled during active COVID-19. Sequenced sample: peripheral blood. The chain joins TRBV19 to TRBJ2-7, with 9 bases lining up with TRBD1. CDR3 DNA: TGTGCCAGTAGTCAAAAGACAGGGGGGTTCTACGAGCAGTACTTC. Translating gives CASSQKTGGFYEQYF.